Listed below are T cell receptor beta chains from one sample, sequenced in a study of cytomegalovirus exposure and HLA in healthy donors. Sequenced by immunoSEQ multiplex PCR; TCRdb stores in-frame clones only, minus some. The data show 95,000 to 130,000 clones, about 69% seen once. The sequenced sample was PBMCs. The receptor set was obtained from a woman under 30 in good health and CMV-seronegative. CDR3s include the opening cysteine and the closing phenylalanine or tryptophan. Fields, in order: CDR3 DNA, CDR3 protein, D gene, J gene, V gene, clone size. The D gene is left open where the match is weak. Some rows have no size entry. The others give once, few or many, or a class for an expanded clone.

CDR3 DNA: TGTGCCAGCAGCCCATCCGCTGGGGGGATCTACGAGCAGTACTTC
CDR3 protein: CASSPSAGGIYEQYF
D gene: .
J gene: TRBJ2-7
V gene: TRBV27
clone size: .

CDR3 DNA: TGTGCCAGCAGCTTAGCCCTGACAGGGCCGAAGGAAAAACTGTTTTTT
CDR3 protein: CASSLALTGPKEKLFF
D gene: TRBD1
J gene: TRBJ1-4
V gene: TRBV7-9
clone size: once

CDR3 DNA: TGCGCCAGCAGCGCCGGGACTAGCGGGGGGAATGAGCAGTTCTTC
CDR3 protein: CASSAGTSGGNEQFF
D gene: TRBD2
J gene: TRBJ2-1
V gene: TRBV5-1
clone size: .

CDR3 DNA: TGCGCCAGCAGCCAAGCCGACTTTACCGGGACAGGGACTTACGAGCAGTACTTC
CDR3 protein: CASSQADFTGTGTYEQYF
D gene: TRBD1
J gene: TRBJ2-7
V gene: TRBV4-1
clone size: .

CDR3 DNA: TGTGCCAGCAGCCCAGTCCGCAATGAGCAGTTCTTC
CDR3 protein: CASSPVRNEQFF
D gene: .
J gene: TRBJ2-1
V gene: TRBV2
clone size: .

CDR3 DNA: TGCAGCGGGACAGGGAAGGGAGGAAACACCATATATTTT
CDR3 protein: CSGTGKGGNTIYF
D gene: TRBD1
J gene: TRBJ1-3
V gene: TRBV29-1
clone size: .

CDR3 DNA: TGTGCCAGCATGGTGGGGGGTAGCTCCTACGAGCAGTACTTC
CDR3 protein: CASMVGGSSYEQYF
D gene: .
J gene: TRBJ2-7
V gene: TRBV2
clone size: .

CDR3 DNA: TGTGCCAGCAGCCCGGTCGATCCCAACAATCAGCCCCAGCATTTT
CDR3 protein: CASSPVDPNNQPQHF
D gene: .
J gene: TRBJ1-5
V gene: TRBV27
clone size: .

CDR3 DNA: TGTGCCAGCAGCTTAAGCGGGGGGGGTAACATTCAGTACTTC
CDR3 protein: CASSLSGGGNIQYF
D gene: TRBD2
J gene: TRBJ2-4
V gene: TRBV7-8
clone size: .

CDR3 DNA: TGTGCCAGCAGCATACAGAACAGGGATGGTGAAAAACTGTTTTTT
CDR3 protein: CASSIQNRDGEKLFF
D gene: .
J gene: TRBJ1-4
V gene: TRBV2
clone size: .

CDR3 DNA: TGTGCCAGCAGTGAAAGGAGGGTCGGCGAAAAACTGTTTTTT
CDR3 protein: CASSERRVGEKLFF
D gene: .
J gene: TRBJ1-4
V gene: TRBV6-1
clone size: few

CDR3 DNA: TGTGCCAGCAGCGTAGGCAAGGGGAGGAGCGAGGGCACTGAAGCTTTCTTT
CDR3 protein: CASSVGKGRSEGTEAFF
D gene: .
J gene: TRBJ1-1
V gene: TRBV9
clone size: few

CDR3 DNA: TGTGCTAGTGGTTTCGGGACACCGATCAGGGGGACTGAAGCTTTCTTT
CDR3 protein: CASGFGTPIRGTEAFF
D gene: TRBD1
J gene: TRBJ1-1
V gene: TRBV12-5
clone size: .

CDR3 DNA: TGCGCCAGCAGCTCGGGGGGGGCCACTGAAGCTTTCTTT
CDR3 protein: CASSSGGATEAFF
D gene: .
J gene: TRBJ1-1
V gene: TRBV5-1
clone size: .

CDR3 DNA: TGTGCCAGCGGAACCGGGGGGGCGGAAGATACGCAGTATTTT
CDR3 protein: CASGTGGAEDTQYF
D gene: TRBD2
J gene: TRBJ2-3
V gene: TRBV28
clone size: once

CDR3 DNA: TGTGCCAGCAGCTTAGTAGGGACAGGGCGCCGGCAGGCCCAGCATTTT
CDR3 protein: CASSLVGTGRRQAQHF
D gene: TRBD1
J gene: TRBJ1-5
V gene: TRBV11-2
clone size: few

CDR3 DNA: TGTGCCAGCAGCCCCGGGGACAGGGGTCAATTAGGGATGAACACTGAAGCTTTCTTT
CDR3 protein: CASSPGDRGQLGMNTEAFF
D gene: TRBD1
J gene: TRBJ1-1
V gene: TRBV7-9
clone size: .

CDR3 DNA: TGCGCCAGCAGCTTAATCTGGGCACCAGGGGGCGAAGGGGAGCTGTTTTTT
CDR3 protein: CASSLIWAPGGEGELFF
D gene: TRBD1
J gene: TRBJ2-2
V gene: TRBV5-1
clone size: few

CDR3 DNA: TGCGCCAGCAGCTTGACAGGGAGGGACGGTCAGCCCCAGCATTTT
CDR3 protein: CASSLTGRDGQPQHF
D gene: .
J gene: TRBJ1-5
V gene: TRBV5-1
clone size: .

CDR3 DNA: TGTGCCATCAGTGCAGGAGGGGACTCCTACAATGAGCAGTTCTTC
CDR3 protein: CAISAGGDSYNEQFF
D gene: .
J gene: TRBJ2-1
V gene: TRBV10-3
clone size: .

CDR3 DNA: TGTGCCAGCAGCGTAGGCCCACTAGCGGAGCTCTACGAGCAGTACTTC
CDR3 protein: CASSVGPLAELYEQYF
D gene: TRBD2
J gene: TRBJ2-7
V gene: TRBV9
clone size: few

CDR3 DNA: TGTGCCTGGAGTGAGGGGAATAGCAATCAGCCCCAGCATTTT
CDR3 protein: CAWSEGNSNQPQHF
D gene: .
J gene: TRBJ1-5
V gene: TRBV30
clone size: .

CDR3 DNA: TGTGCCAGCAGCCAACAGGGGGCGAAAAACTATGGCTACACCTTC
CDR3 protein: CASSQQGAKNYGYTF
D gene: TRBD1
J gene: TRBJ1-2
V gene: TRBV7-2
clone size: once

CDR3 DNA: TGTGCCAGCAGCCAACGCGACGAGCAGTACTTC
CDR3 protein: CASSQRDEQYF
D gene: .
J gene: TRBJ2-7
V gene: TRBV6-6
clone size: .

CDR3 DNA: TGTGCCAGTAGTCCGTTCAGCGTTAATCAGCCCCAGCATTTT
CDR3 protein: CASSPFSVNQPQHF
D gene: .
J gene: TRBJ1-5
V gene: TRBV19
clone size: few

CDR3 DNA: TGTGCCAGTAGTTGGGACAAGAACACTGAAGCTTTCTTT
CDR3 protein: CASSWDKNTEAFF
D gene: .
J gene: TRBJ1-1
V gene: TRBV19
clone size: few

CDR3 DNA: TGTGCCAGCAGTCAGAGAGGCGGAGAGGGACAGGGTAGGTCCTACGAGCAGTACTTC
CDR3 protein: CASSQRGGEGQGRSYEQYF
D gene: TRBD1
J gene: TRBJ2-7
V gene: TRBV2
clone size: .

CDR3 DNA: TGTGCCAGCAGACTTCAACAGGGCATCGATGGCTACACCTTC
CDR3 protein: CASRLQQGIDGYTF
D gene: .
J gene: TRBJ1-2
V gene: TRBV6-4
clone size: .

CDR3 DNA: TGCGCCAGCAGCCAAGATGCAAGCGGGGGTAAGGAGACCCAGTACTTC
CDR3 protein: CASSQDASGGKETQYF
D gene: TRBD2
J gene: TRBJ2-5
V gene: TRBV4-1
clone size: .

CDR3 DNA: TGTGCCTGGAGTAAAACCGGGACAGTAAACACTGAAGCTTTCTTT
CDR3 protein: CAWSKTGTVNTEAFF
D gene: TRBD1
J gene: TRBJ1-1
V gene: TRBV30
clone size: .

CDR3 DNA: TGTGCCAGCAGTTTAGGAGGTAGGCAGCCCCAGCATTTT
CDR3 protein: CASSLGGRQPQHF
D gene: .
J gene: TRBJ1-5
V gene: TRBV28
clone size: .

CDR3 DNA: TGTGCCAGCAGCTCCGGAGGCTACGAGCAGTACTTC
CDR3 protein: CASSSGGYEQYF
D gene: .
J gene: TRBJ2-7
V gene: TRBV9
clone size: few

CDR3 DNA: TGTGCCAGCTCACCACTCGACAGGGCCCTCAACACTGAAGCTTTCTTT
CDR3 protein: CASSPLDRALNTEAFF
D gene: TRBD1
J gene: TRBJ1-1
V gene: TRBV18
clone size: .

CDR3 DNA: TGCAGCGTTGACAAGGGCAGGGGGAACACTGAAGCTTTCTTT
CDR3 protein: CSVDKGRGNTEAFF
D gene: .
J gene: TRBJ1-1
V gene: TRBV29-1
clone size: once

CDR3 DNA: TGTGCCAGCTCCCGACTAGCGGGGACCTACAATGAGCAGTTCTTC
CDR3 protein: CASSRLAGTYNEQFF
D gene: TRBD2
J gene: TRBJ2-1
V gene: TRBV2
clone size: .

CDR3 DNA: TGTGCCAGCAGTGCGGGACAGTACACTGAAGCTTTCTTT
CDR3 protein: CASSAGQYTEAFF
D gene: TRBD1
J gene: TRBJ1-1
V gene: TRBV25-1
clone size: few

CDR3 DNA: TGTGCCAGCAGCTTCAAAGGACAGCAGTACTATGGCTACACCTTC
CDR3 protein: CASSFKGQQYYGYTF
D gene: .
J gene: TRBJ1-2
V gene: TRBV7-9
clone size: .

CDR3 DNA: TGCAGCGTCCGAGCGGGGTACGAGCAGTACTTC
CDR3 protein: CSVRAGYEQYF
D gene: TRBD2
J gene: TRBJ2-7
V gene: TRBV29-1
clone size: few

CDR3 DNA: TGCGCCAGCAGTGACGAGGGACTTTACGAGCAGTACTTC
CDR3 protein: CASSDEGLYEQYF
D gene: .
J gene: TRBJ2-7
V gene: TRBV10-2
clone size: .

CDR3 DNA: TGTGCCAGCAGCCCCGGGACTAGCGGGGAGACCCAGTACTTC
CDR3 protein: CASSPGTSGETQYF
D gene: TRBD2
J gene: TRBJ2-5
V gene: TRBV4-2
clone size: once

CDR3 DNA: TGTGCCAGCAGTCTGGGAGGGGACACTGAAGCTTTCTTT
CDR3 protein: CASSLGGDTEAFF
D gene: .
J gene: TRBJ1-1
V gene: TRBV9
clone size: .